This T cell receptor beta chain was sequenced in a study of CD8 T cells in ankylosing spondylitis (dated by TCRdb to the late 2010s). Study-level background: The study set out to find disease-linked TCR variants by profiling T cell receptor beta repertoires in ankylosing spondylitis patients and healthy donors. In total, the full study cohort was made up of 110 or so healthy donors and 25 or so ankylosing spondylitis patients. Peripheral blood samples were taken, and synovial fluid was additionally collected from ankylosing spondylitis patients.

In this sample, this clonotype turned up many times. Its antigen is still unknown. Base qualities are not provided; no much larger clone lies one nucleotide away. From cysteine to phenylalanine, the CDR3 is 16 amino acids long. Just the 48-base CDR3 DNA is kept, in frame starting at base 1. CDR1 and CDR2, per the germline V gene, are SGHRS and YFSETQ. V loses 0 bases of germline sequence and J loses 3 bases, and the interval between the two ends is 14 bases. The investigation overall reported the following: Some TCR beta motif variants had previously been reported in synovial fluid and blood of reactive arthritis patients, which suggested common disease-initiation mechanisms. Blood from ankylosing spondylitis patients appeared to be characterized by a TCR beta motif made up of under ten highly homologous amino acid variants. In peripheral blood, the disease-linked clones were found at relatively low frequencies and had a CD8+ phenotype. The disease-linked clones were reported as significantly enriched in matched synovial fluid samples from ankylosing spondylitis patients.

The sequencer listed for this sample is Illumina HiSeq 2500. Quantitative 5'-RACE with molecular barcodes was used to prepare TCR beta libraries. Under the source paper's analysis protocol: To identify disease-linked TCR variants, a new computational method was used, one built on a probabilistic model of VDJ rearrangement. Clones were called with MiXCR by TCRdb after fastp trimmed the public reads at Q25, and only in-frame beta chains were retained. Each entry merges the rows of one CDR3 protein and shows their most common DNA and genes. TCRdb, not the authors, supplied the V and J calls. A total of 150,000 to 200,000 distinct CDR3 sequences appear in this sample, 15% to 20% of them only once. Roughly 4% of the sample is taken by the ten largest.

Sequencing was carried out using blood, either unsorted or a sorted T cell fraction (not recorded which). This clonotype was obtained from a male donor aged 5 to 29 with ankylosing spondylitis or in good health (not recorded which). Donor details come from another sample of the same person, matched by shared clones. The V and J segments used are TRBV5-1 and TRBJ2-3; matching of 5 bases hints at TRBD2 as the D gene. CDR3 loop: CASSLESGRRTDTQYF. The DNA sequence is as follows: TGCGCCAGCAGCTTGGAGTCGGGAAGAAGAACAGATACGCAGTATTTT.